A selection of T cell receptor beta chains follows, all from one sample in a study of CD8+ T cells in alopecia areata. The repertoire was sequenced with immunoSEQ multiplex PCR; TCRdb's copy has only in-frame clones and lacks some. Among some 150,000 clones listed, about 61% were seen once. Sample: CD4+ T cells sorted from blood, taken at approximately week 60, from a patient treated with tofacitinib. The source is a human donor with alopecia areata. Each CDR3 is given with its conserved first and last residue. Each record gives: clone size, D gene, J gene, V gene, CDR3 protein, CDR3 DNA. The D gene is left open where the match is weak. Not every row has a clone size; where given, it reads once, few, many or a size class.

abundance: NA
d_gene: NA
j_gene: TRBJ2-1
v_gene: TRBV5-6
CDR3aa: CASSFIQGYNEQFF
CDR3nt: TGTGCCAGCAGCTTTATTCAGGGCTACAATGAGCAGTTCTTC

abundance: few
d_gene: NA
j_gene: TRBJ1-2
v_gene: TRBV30
CDR3aa: CAWSPGAVYGYTF
CDR3nt: TGTGCCTGGAGTCCCGGGGCAGTCTATGGCTACACCTTC

abundance: few
d_gene: NA
j_gene: TRBJ2-7
v_gene: TRBV7-2
CDR3aa: CASSWATYEQYF
CDR3nt: TGTGCCAGCAGCTGGGCAACCTACGAGCAGTACTTC

abundance: few
d_gene: NA
j_gene: TRBJ1-5
v_gene: TRBV4-2
CDR3aa: CASSQESNINQPQHF
CDR3nt: TGTGCCAGCAGCCAAGAATCGAACATCAATCAGCCCCAGCATTTT

abundance: NA
d_gene: NA
j_gene: TRBJ1-1
v_gene: TRBV5-1
CDR3aa: CASSLGENTEAFF
CDR3nt: TGCGCCAGCAGCTTAGGCGAGAACACTGAAGCTTTCTTT

abundance: few
d_gene: NA
j_gene: TRBJ2-1
v_gene: TRBV5-6
CDR3aa: CASSNARVQFF
CDR3nt: TGTGCCAGCAGCAACGCGAGGGTGCAGTTCTTC

abundance: NA
d_gene: NA
j_gene: TRBJ2-5
v_gene: TRBV7-7
CDR3aa: CASSPGAGSQETQYF
CDR3nt: TGTGCTAGCAGCCCCGGGGCCGGGTCCCAAGAGACCCAGTACTTC

abundance: NA
d_gene: NA
j_gene: TRBJ1-1
v_gene: TRBV30
CDR3aa: CALGPTGTEAFF
CDR3nt: TGTGCCCTTGGGCCGACGGGCACTGAAGCTTTCTTT

abundance: NA
d_gene: NA
j_gene: TRBJ1-2
v_gene: TRBV19
CDR3aa: CASAQGGYGYTF
CDR3nt: TGTGCCAGCGCCCAGGGCGGCTATGGCTACACCTTC

abundance: NA
d_gene: TRBD1
j_gene: TRBJ2-4
v_gene: TRBV5-1
CDR3aa: CASSVDGTELAKNIQYF
CDR3nt: TGCGCCAGCAGCGTGGACGGGACAGAACTAGCCAAAAACATTCAGTACTTC

abundance: NA
d_gene: NA
j_gene: TRBJ2-7
v_gene: TRBV18
CDR3aa: CASSTRGGYEQYF
CDR3nt: TGTGCCAGCTCAACAAGAGGGGGCTACGAGCAGTACTTC

abundance: NA
d_gene: TRBD1
j_gene: TRBJ2-7
v_gene: TRBV9
CDR3aa: CASSPRSDREPTSSYEQYF
CDR3nt: TGTGCCAGCAGCCCTCGATCGGACAGGGAGCCGACTTCGTCCTACGAGCAGTACTTC

abundance: NA
d_gene: TRBD1
j_gene: TRBJ2-6
v_gene: TRBV5-4
CDR3aa: CASSSGQGAFSSGANVLTF
CDR3nt: TGTGCCAGCAGCTCCGGACAGGGGGCATTCTCATCTGGGGCCAACGTCCTGACTTTC

abundance: few
d_gene: NA
j_gene: TRBJ1-6
v_gene: TRBV7-9
CDR3aa: CASSLDPRGNSPLHF
CDR3nt: TGTGCCAGCAGCTTAGACCCGCGGGGTAATTCACCCCTCCACTTT

abundance: NA
d_gene: TRBD1
j_gene: TRBJ1-2
v_gene: TRBV30
CDR3aa: CAWSYSGTGAGYTF
CDR3nt: TGTGCCTGGAGTTATTCCGGGACAGGGGCTGGCTACACCTTC

abundance: NA
d_gene: TRBD1
j_gene: TRBJ2-3
v_gene: TRBV15
CDR3aa: CATSRAGTGGNTQYF
CDR3nt: TGTGCCACCAGCCGCGCGGGGACAGGGGGGAATACGCAGTATTTT

abundance: NA
d_gene: NA
j_gene: TRBJ1-2
v_gene: TRBV7-9
CDR3aa: CASSFNARNGYTF
CDR3nt: TGTGCCAGCAGTTTTAACGCCCGTAATGGCTACACCTTC

abundance: NA
d_gene: NA
j_gene: TRBJ1-6
v_gene: TRBV30
CDR3aa: CATQGGTNSPLHF
CDR3nt: TGTGCCACCCAGGGCGGAACTAATTCACCCCTCCACTTT

abundance: NA
d_gene: NA
j_gene: TRBJ1-1
v_gene: TRBV30
CDR3aa: CAWRDGGHPWGSEAFF
CDR3nt: TGTGCCTGGCGGGATGGGGGCCACCCATGGGGGTCTGAAGCTTTCTTT

abundance: few
d_gene: NA
j_gene: TRBJ1-5
v_gene: TRBV29-1
CDR3aa: CSVAWADNQPQHF
CDR3nt: TGCAGCGTTGCGTGGGCAGATAATCAGCCCCAGCATTTT

abundance: NA
d_gene: TRBD2
j_gene: TRBJ2-3
v_gene: TRBV6-5
CDR3aa: CASSYKAGGGDTQYF
CDR3nt: TGTGCCAGCAGTTACAAGGCGGGGGGAGGGGATACGCAGTATTTT

abundance: NA
d_gene: NA
j_gene: TRBJ2-5
v_gene: TRBV9
CDR3aa: CASSVGRETQYF
CDR3nt: TGTGCCAGCAGCGTAGGGCGGGAGACCCAGTACTTC

abundance: few
d_gene: NA
j_gene: TRBJ2-7
v_gene: TRBV27
CDR3aa: CASSFGLRSSYEQYF
CDR3nt: TGTGCCAGCAGTTTTGGACTCCGCAGCTCCTACGAGCAGTACTTC

abundance: NA
d_gene: TRBD1
j_gene: TRBJ2-7
v_gene: TRBV5-1
CDR3aa: CASSLGQGSYEQYF
CDR3nt: TGCGCCAGCAGCTTGGGACAGGGCAGCTACGAGCAGTACTTC

abundance: once
d_gene: NA
j_gene: TRBJ2-2
v_gene: TRBV4-1
CDR3aa: CASSRTVNTGELFF
CDR3nt: TGCGCCAGCTCCCGGACTGTTAACACCGGGGAGCTGTTTTTT

abundance: many
d_gene: TRBD1
j_gene: TRBJ1-5
v_gene: TRBV12-5
CDR3aa: CASGFTGQASYSNQPQHF
CDR3nt: TGTGCTAGTGGATTCACCGGACAGGCCTCTTATAGCAATCAGCCCCAGCATTTT

abundance: NA
d_gene: NA
j_gene: TRBJ2-3
v_gene: TRBV5-1
CDR3aa: CASSWRTHTDTQYF
CDR3nt: TGCGCCAGCAGCTGGAGAACTCACACAGATACGCAGTATTTT

abundance: few
d_gene: NA
j_gene: TRBJ1-1
v_gene: TRBV29-1
CDR3aa: CSVQLMVGGPIVAFF
CDR3nt: TGCAGCGTCCAGCTAATGGTTGGGGGGCCGATCGTAGCTTTCTTT

abundance: NA
d_gene: NA
j_gene: TRBJ2-5
v_gene: TRBV12-5
CDR3aa: CASGLGQHQETQYF
CDR3nt: TGTGCTAGTGGTTTAGGTCAGCATCAAGAGACCCAGTACTTC

abundance: NA
d_gene: NA
j_gene: TRBJ1-1
v_gene: TRBV5-6
CDR3aa: CASSVLGTEAFF
CDR3nt: TGTGCCAGCAGTGTTTTGGGGACTGAAGCTTTCTTT

abundance: NA
d_gene: TRBD2
j_gene: TRBJ2-7
v_gene: TRBV5-6
CDR3aa: CASSLVWTRSDEQYF
CDR3nt: TGTGCCAGCAGCTTGGTCTGGACTAGGAGCGACGAGCAGTACTTC

abundance: NA
d_gene: NA
j_gene: TRBJ2-5
v_gene: TRBV30
CDR3aa: CAWSGQGQETQYF
CDR3nt: TGTGCCTGGAGTGGGCAGGGGCAGGAGACCCAGTACTTC

abundance: NA
d_gene: NA
j_gene: TRBJ1-2
v_gene: TRBV7-8
CDR3aa: CASSLMGFDGYTF
CDR3nt: TGTGCCAGCAGCTTAATGGGTTTCGATGGCTACACCTTC

abundance: NA
d_gene: TRBD1
j_gene: TRBJ2-3
v_gene: TRBV30
CDR3aa: CAWTNTGVRADTQYF
CDR3nt: TGTGCCTGGACGAACACAGGGGTTCGGGCAGATACGCAGTATTTT

abundance: few
d_gene: TRBD1
j_gene: TRBJ2-7
v_gene: TRBV29-1
CDR3aa: CSVEPDRDEQYF
CDR3nt: TGCAGCGTTGAACCCGACAGGGACGAGCAGTACTTC

abundance: NA
d_gene: NA
j_gene: TRBJ2-3
v_gene: TRBV10-3
CDR3aa: CAITSHGRETDTQYF
CDR3nt: TGTGCCATCACATCCCACGGACGGGAAACAGATACGCAGTATTTT

abundance: NA
d_gene: TRBD1
j_gene: TRBJ2-3
v_gene: TRBV5-1
CDR3aa: CASTRDRVDNADTQYF
CDR3nt: TGCGCCAGCACCAGGGACAGGGTCGACAACGCAGATACGCAGTATTTT

abundance: NA
d_gene: TRBD2
j_gene: TRBJ2-3
v_gene: TRBV11-3
CDR3aa: CASRGGLGTQYF
CDR3nt: TGTGCCAGTCGGGGGGGCCTCGGTACGCAGTATTTT

abundance: NA
d_gene: NA
j_gene: TRBJ1-1
v_gene: TRBV23-1
CDR3aa: CASTATGFPEAFF
CDR3nt: TGCGCCAGCACCGCCACAGGGTTCCCTGAAGCTTTCTTT

abundance: NA
d_gene: TRBD1
j_gene: TRBJ2-1
v_gene: TRBV2
CDR3aa: CASSEDRGSYNEQFF
CDR3nt: TGTGCCAGCAGCGAGGACAGGGGATCCTACAATGAGCAGTTCTTC

abundance: NA
d_gene: TRBD1
j_gene: TRBJ1-5
v_gene: TRBV30
CDR3aa: CAWSPYRDRYQPQHF
CDR3nt: TGTGCCTGGAGTCCCTATCGGGACAGATATCAGCCCCAGCATTTT

abundance: NA
d_gene: NA
j_gene: TRBJ1-6
v_gene: TRBV25-1
CDR3aa: CASNTGTNSPLHF
CDR3nt: TGTGCCAGCAATACAGGGACTAATTCACCCCTCCACTTT

abundance: few
d_gene: NA
j_gene: TRBJ1-2
v_gene: TRBV29-1
CDR3aa: CSVRAELPNYGYTF
CDR3nt: TGCAGCGTCCGGGCCGAACTACCAAACTATGGCTACACCTTC

abundance: NA
d_gene: TRBD1
j_gene: TRBJ1-2
v_gene: TRBV29-1
CDR3aa: CSARTGGDYGYTF
CDR3nt: TGCAGCGCCAGGACAGGGGGAGACTATGGCTACACCTTC

abundance: NA
d_gene: TRBD2
j_gene: TRBJ2-1
v_gene: TRBV29-1
CDR3aa: CSVLERGGYNEQFF
CDR3nt: TGCAGCGTTCTGGAGCGGGGGGGTTACAATGAGCAGTTCTTC

abundance: NA
d_gene: NA
j_gene: TRBJ2-7
v_gene: TRBV4-1
CDR3aa: CASSQDHQGIYEQYF
CDR3nt: TGCGCCAGCAGCCAAGATCACCAGGGCATCTACGAGCAGTACTTC

abundance: many
d_gene: NA
j_gene: TRBJ1-5
v_gene: TRBV6-1
CDR3aa: CASSDRELHQPQHF
CDR3nt: TGTGCCAGCAGTGACCGGGAGCTACATCAGCCCCAGCATTTT

abundance: few
d_gene: NA
j_gene: TRBJ1-1
v_gene: TRBV6-5
CDR3aa: CASSYQNTEAFF
CDR3nt: TGTGCCAGCAGTTATCAGAACACTGAAGCTTTCTTT

abundance: NA
d_gene: NA
j_gene: TRBJ2-3
v_gene: TRBV5-1
CDR3aa: CASSLGSSLADTQYF
CDR3nt: TGCGCCAGCAGCTTGGGTTCTAGCCTTGCAGATACGCAGTATTTT

abundance: NA
d_gene: NA
j_gene: TRBJ2-1
v_gene: TRBV29-1
CDR3aa: CSVEGRFYNEQFF
CDR3nt: TGCAGCGTTGAAGGGAGGTTTTACAATGAGCAGTTCTTC

abundance: NA
d_gene: NA
j_gene: TRBJ2-3
v_gene: TRBV15
CDR3aa: CATSRDRDGDTQYF
CDR3nt: TGTGCCACCAGCAGAGATAGGGATGGGGATACGCAGTATTTT